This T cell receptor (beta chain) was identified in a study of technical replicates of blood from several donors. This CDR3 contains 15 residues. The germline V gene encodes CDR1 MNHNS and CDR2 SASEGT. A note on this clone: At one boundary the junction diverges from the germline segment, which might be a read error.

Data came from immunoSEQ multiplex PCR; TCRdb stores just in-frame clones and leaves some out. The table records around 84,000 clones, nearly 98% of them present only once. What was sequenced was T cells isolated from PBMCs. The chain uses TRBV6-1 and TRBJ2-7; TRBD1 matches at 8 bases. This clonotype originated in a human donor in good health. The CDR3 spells CASSEEGQGAWEQYF. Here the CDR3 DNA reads TGTGCCAGCAGCGAAGAAGGGCAGGGGGCATGGGAGCAGTACTTC.